This T cell receptor (beta chain) was identified during a study of T cells in Graves' hyperthyroidism and ophthalmopathy. The investigators amplified TCR beta CDR3 regions from RNA transcripts. First-round RT-PCR with HTBI primers amplified the TCR CDR3 region. TCRdb re-called the multiplex PCR reads with MiXCR, one entry per CDR3 protein. Of 200,000 to 250,000 distinct CDR3 sequences listed, approximately 24% are singletons. It was approximately 9.4 ml of fresh peripheral blood that supplied the PBMCs. Germline CDR1 reads MNHNS; CDR2 reads SASEGT. V lost 2 bases, J lost 4 bases, and 9 bases lay in between. The CDR3 is 14 residues long. Broader study findings: Before onset, ophthalmopathy was predicted by the model a median 6.5 months earlier.

This clonotype was seen more than once but under ten times. Antigen unknown. The sequencing input was blood. V usage is TRBV6-1 and J usage is TRBJ2-1, with TRBD2 as a possible D gene (6 bases). The TCR was taken from a woman aged 40 to 50 with Graves' ophthalmopathy. DNA of the CDR3: TGTGCCAGCAGTGAACGCGGGGAATACAATGAGCAGTTCTTC. Its protein is CASSERGEYNEQFF.